A single sample gave rise to the 30 T cell receptor beta chains below, sequenced in a study of neurological immune-mediated disorders. Each CDR3 protein gets one entry after TCRdb re-called the 5' RACE reads with MiXCR. The sample lists approximately 68,000 distinct CDR3 sequences, around 4.8% seen once, with about 2% in the top ten. Material for sequencing was PBMCs. The receptors were sampled from a woman aged 70-85 years with multiple sclerosis.

The chain joins TRBV5-1 to TRBJ2-3, with a tentative D call TRBD1 (5 bases). The germline CDR1 and CDR2 sequences are SGHRS and YFSETQ. With 7 bases removed from V and 1 base from J, the gap between germline ends came to 13 bases. The CDR3 has 14 amino acids. CDR3 protein: CASQLQGGTDTQYF. The CDR3 nucleotides read TGCGCCAGCCAGCTGCAGGGTGGCACAGATACGCAGTATTTT.

CDR3 DNA: TGTGCCAGCAGCCCACAGGGGCCGGTGAACACTGAAGCTTTCTTT. Protein: CASSPQGPVNTEAFF. The chain combines TRBV7-9 with TRBJ1-1; 7 nucleotides line up with TRBD1. Looked up from germline, CDR1 is SEHNR and CDR2 is FQNEAQ (reference sequence). The CDR3 consists of 15 residues. Germline trimming cut 5 bases from V and 0 bases from J; bases unmatched to any gene: 6.

This clonotype showed up just a few times. This chain uses TRBV20-1 with TRBJ2-7, with D possibly TRBD2 on 5 matching bases. V lost 3 bases to trimming and J lost 2 bases, with 11 bases between them. Germline V CDR1 and CDR2: DFQATT, SNEGSKA (reference sequence). This CDR3 region has 13 residues. This CDR3 is CSASLARTYEQYF. The CDR3 region has the DNA TGCAGTGCTAGCCTAGCAAGGACCTACGAGCAGTACTTC.

In this sample, this clonotype turned up many times. The rearrangement uses TRBV7-3 and TRBJ1-1, with TRBD1 matching over 7 bases. V dropped 6 bases and J dropped 0; count of bases not matched to a gene: 4. There are 14 residues in the CDR3. Germline loops: CDR1 SGHTA, CDR2 FQGTGA. In DNA, the CDR3 is TGTGCCAGCAGGTCGACAGGGATGAACACTGAAGCTTTCTTT. This gives the protein CASRSTGMNTEAFF.

At least ten counts were recorded for this clonotype. The genes are TRBV7-8 and TRBJ2-2; 8 bases map to TRBD1. Germline CDR1 and CDR2: SGHVS and FQNEAQ. The CDR3 sequence is 16 residues long. Trimming took 5 bases from V and 5 from J; bases not matched to a gene: 10. The CDR3 reads CASSPGTGLRTGELFF. The CDR3 bases are TGTGCCAGCAGCCCCGGGACAGGCCTAAGGACCGGGGAGCTGTTTTTT.

This clonotype was recorded many times. CDR3: CASSAPRDRPNTEAFF. The CDR3 DNA reads as TGTGCCAGCAGCGCGCCCCGGGACAGACCGAACACTGAAGCTTTCTTT. This chain uses TRBV7-2 with TRBJ1-1; 7 nucleotides match TRBD1. V shed 5 bases, J shed 1 base, and the junction held 10 bases outside the gene matches. CDR1 SGHTA and CDR2 FQGNSA come from the germline V gene. The CDR3 sequence is 16 residues long.

This clonotype came up many times. The chain recombines TRBV7-2 with TRBJ2-6; possible D gene TRBD2, 6 bases. The CDR3 covers 16 residues. Germline CDR1 and CDR2: SGHTA and FQGNSA. V was cut by 5 bases and J by 3 bases, with 14 bases left in between. The DNA for the CDR3 is TGTGCCAGCAGCCCCGGTAGCGGATTTGGGGCCAACGTCCTGACTTTC. This codes for CASSPGSGFGANVLTF. Based on the CDR3 plus reference TRBV7-2 and TRBJ2-6, the full variable domain is GAGVSQSPSNKVTEKGKDVELRCDPISGHTALYWYRQSLGQGLEFLIYFQGNSAPDKSGLPSDRFSAERTGGSVSTLTIQRTQQEDSAVYLCASSPGSGFGANVLTFGAGSRLTVL.

To note about this clonotype: One end of the junction is discordant with germline, which a read error may explain. The chain uses TRBV7-2 and TRBJ1-5, with D perhaps matching TRBD1 (6 bases). In germline, CDR1 is SGHTA, CDR2 FQGNSA. This CDR3 spans 15 amino acids. The CDR3 nucleotides are TGTGCCAGCAGCTTAGGAGACAGGCAGTCCAAGACCCAGAATTTT. Protein sequence: CASSLGDRQSKTQNF.

This clonotype has at least ten counts. V usage is TRBV5-1 and J usage is TRBJ2-5, with unresolved D. V was cut by 1 base and J by 5 bases, with 3 bases left in between. CDR3 length equals 11 residues. Germline-derived CDR1 and CDR2 are SGHRS and YFSETQ. The CDR3 DNA follows: TGCGCCAGCAGCTTGATGGAGACCCAGTACTTC. As protein: CASSLMETQYF.

This clonotype was seen more than once but under ten times. The chain has TRBV21-1 and TRBJ2-3; the table names TRBD2, a call not compared with the DNA. TRBV21-1 constitutes a pseudogene. There are 14 residues in the CDR3. The CDR3 is CASTAGLSTDTQYF. The CDR3 nucleotides read TGTGCCAGCACCGCGGGACTTAGCACAGATACGCAGTATTTT.

There are many counts of this clonotype. This chain links TRBV7-2 with TRBJ1-2; 8 bases map to TRBD1. The CDR3 length is 15 residues. Germline V gene data show CDR1 as SGHTA and CDR2 as FQGNSA. The V and J ends lost 4 bases and 2 bases, in that order; junction bases with no gene match: 6. Here the CDR3 reads CASSSNRGRNYGYTF. For the CDR3, the DNA is TGTGCCAGCAGCTCGAACAGGGGGAGGAACTATGGCTACACCTTC. Together with reference TRBV7-2 and TRBJ1-2, the CDR3 gives the full variable domain: GAGVSQSPSNKVTEKGKDVELRCDPISGHTALYWYRQSLGQGLEFLIYFQGNSAPDKSGLPSDRFSAERTGGSVSTLTIQRTQQEDSAVYLCASSSNRGRNYGYTFGSGTRLTVV.

This clonotype was seen ten or more times. The V call is TRBV5-1, the J call TRBJ1-5; perhaps TRBD1 as D (5 bases). The V end was cut by 5 bases, the J end by 0 bases, with 12 bases between. Germline V gene data show CDR1 as SGHRS and CDR2 as YFSETQ. The CDR3 totals 15 residues. The CDR3 is CASRLTGDSNQPQHF. CDR3 nucleotide sequence: TGCGCCAGCAGACTTACAGGTGATAGCAATCAGCCCCAGCATTTT. The full variable domain, completed using reference TRBV5-1 and TRBJ1-5, is KAGVTQTPRYLIKTRGQQVTLSCSPISGHRSVSWYQQTPGQGLQFLFEYFSETQRNKGNFPGRFSGRQFSNSRSEMNVSTLELGDSALYLCASRLTGDSNQPQHFGDGTRLSIL.

This clonotype showed up just a few times. The V and J genes are TRBV7-2 and TRBJ2-3; TRBD2 is a possible D gene (7 bases). V was shortened by 5 bases and J by 4 bases, with 10 bases between the two germline ends. This CDR3 is 13 amino acids long. CDR1 SGHTA and CDR2 FQGNSA come from the germline V gene. The CDR3 loop is CASSGGASDTQYF. CDR3 bases: TGTGCCAGCAGCGGGGGGGCCTCAGATACGCAGTATTTT.

This clonotype was counted many times. V is TRBV11-2 and J is TRBJ2-1; TRBD2 aligns across 10 bases. With 1 base clipped from V and 7 bases from J, the junction kept 4 bases outside the gene matches. The germline gives CDR1 SGHAT, CDR2 FQNNGV. The CDR3 has 15 amino acids. The CDR3 nucleotides are TGTGCCAGCAGCTTAGGGCCGACTAGCGGGAATGAGCAGTTCTTC. Residues: CASSLGPTSGNEQFF.

This clonotype was seen at least ten times. V is TRBV20-1 and J is TRBJ2-7; D is unresolved. The germline V gene encodes CDR1 DFQATT and CDR2 SNEGSKA (reference sequence). The CDR3 length is 17 residues. The germline V and J ends were trimmed by 2 bases and 3 bases, with 23 bases remaining between them. CDR3 nucleotide sequence: TGCAGTGCTAGAAAGCAACTGTTGCCAGGCGGTAACTACGAGCAGTACTTC. Translating it yields CSARKQLLPGGNYEQYF.

This clonotype was seen many times. This chain links TRBV20-1 with TRBJ2-3; TRBD2 aligns across 12 bases. Germline assignment: CDR1 DFQATT and CDR2 SNEGSKA (reference sequence). J was trimmed by 7 bases and V by 0 bases; bases with no gene match: 5. This CDR3 has 15 amino acids. The DNA of the CDR3 is TGCAGTGCTAGAGAGACTAGCGGGAGCGGTAATACGCAGTATTTT. Protein product: CSARETSGSGNTQYF.

The sample holds many counts of this clonotype. This chain joins TRBV28 and TRBJ2-1; D perhaps matches TRBD2 (5 bases). The V gene's germline CDR1 is MDHEN and CDR2 SYDVKM. Deletions cut 5 bases from V and 6 bases from J, with 17 bases between. This CDR3 comprises 15 residues. CDR3 in DNA: TGTGCCAGCAGTCCCCTGCTAGCCGGAGGCAATGAGCAGTTCTTC. It encodes CASSPLLAGGNEQFF.

Concerning this clonotype: A much larger clonotype is one base distant, so this may be a read error. The chain recombines TRBV12-3 or TRBV12-4 with TRBJ2-5, with D unresolved. The length of the CDR3 is 12 residues. CDR3 residues: CVSSFRRETQYF. DNA for the CDR3: TGTGTCAGCAGTTTCAGGCGCGAGACCCAGTACTTC.

This chain uses TRBV7-2 with TRBJ2-2; 9 positions agree with TRBD2. The CDR3 is made up of 17 amino acids. The germline V gene has CDR1 SGHTA and CDR2 FQGNSA. J gave up 4 bases and V 1 base, and 7 bases lay outside the gene matches. This CDR3 is CASSLVAGGHSTGELFF. The CDR3 DNA reads TGTGCCAGCAGCTTAGTCGCGGGAGGGCATAGCACCGGGGAGCTGTTTTTT.

This clonotype was picked up many times. The chain links TRBV7-6 to TRBJ2-7; 9 bases line up with TRBD1. The CDR3 totals 16 residues. V lost 3 bases, J lost 3 bases, and 9 bases stayed unmatched. Germline values: CDR1 SGHVS, CDR2 FNYEAQ. CDR3 sequence (DNA): TGTGCCAGCAGCTTGCGGGGAAAGGGACAGGGCTACGAGCAGTACTTC. Translation gives CASSLRGKGQGYEQYF.

The chain joins TRBV6-6 to TRBJ1-2; 10 bases fit TRBD1. The CDR3 is 15 residues long. Germline CDR1 is MNHNY and CDR2 is SVGAGI (reference sequence). V was pared by 6 bases and J by 6 bases, with 10 bases of the junction left unmatched. The CDR3 reads CASSDRDRGSNGYTF. Written as DNA, the CDR3 is TGTGCCAGCAGCGATCGGGACAGGGGATCGAATGGCTACACCTTC.

This clonotype came up many times. This chain links TRBV6-5 with TRBJ2-1; TRBD2 agrees at 11 bases. The germline CDR1 and CDR2 sequences are MNHEY and SVGAGI. The CDR3 is 14 amino acids. V was clipped by 6 bases and J by 8 bases; unmatched bases: 6. The CDR3 sequence is CASRWTSGFHEQFF. In nucleotides, the CDR3 is TGTGCCAGCAGATGGACTAGCGGGTTCCATGAGCAGTTCTTC.

Many counts were recorded for this clonotype. CDR3 in amino acids: CSARPASREPGRNTQYF. DNA of the CDR3: TGCAGTGCTAGGCCTGCTTCCCGGGAGCCGGGGAGGAATACGCAGTATTTT. This chain joins TRBV20-1 and TRBJ2-3; weak D call: TRBD2 (6 bases). This CDR3 spans 17 amino acids. The V end was cut by 3 bases, the J end by 7 bases, with 26 bases between. Germline-derived CDR1 and CDR2 are DFQATT and SNEGSKA (reference sequence).

This clonotype was seen many times. The V call is TRBV5-1, the J call TRBJ2-7; 13 bases map to TRBD2. Trimming at V came to 5 bases and at J to 5 bases, leaving 7 bases not matched to a gene. Germline values: CDR1 SGHRS, CDR2 YFSETQ. CDR3 length: 15 amino acids. This CDR3 is CASSSGLAGVNEQYF. The CDR3 bases are TGCGCCAGCAGTTCCGGACTAGCGGGAGTGAACGAGCAGTACTTC.

A few counts support this clonotype. The chain joins TRBV5-4 to TRBJ2-3; TRBD1 might be the D (5 bases). Trimming cost V 5 bases and J 4 bases, with 8 bases left between them. This CDR3 has 12 amino acids. The germline gives CDR1 SGHNT, CDR2 YYREEE (reference sequence). CDR3 sequence: CASSQGSDTQYF. CDR3 bases: TGTGCCAGCAGTCAGGGCTCAGATACGCAGTATTTT.

This clonotype was recorded at least ten times. The genes are TRBV6-2 or TRBV6-3 and TRBJ1-2; D unresolved. The germline CDR1 and CDR2 sequences are MNHEY and SVGEGT. Trimming took off 8 bases at V and 1 base at J, with 11 bases between the two ends. CDR3 length equals 13 residues. The CDR3 DNA reads TGTGCCAGCTTTCGGGAGTATAACTATGGCTACACCTTC. Translated: CASFREYNYGYTF.

This clonotype has a count of ten or more. The chain has TRBV5-1 and TRBJ2-7; TRBD2 matches at 7 bases. Per the germline V gene, CDR1 is SGHRS and CDR2 is YFSETQ. V trimming: 2 bases; J trimming: 7 bases; junction bases outside the gene matches: 9. This CDR3 region has 14 residues. Here the CDR3 reads CASSFYAGAGEQYF. The CDR3 nucleotides are TGCGCCAGCAGCTTCTACGCGGGAGCGGGTGAGCAGTACTTC.

This clonotype has ten or more counts. This chain's CDR3 is CASSSRGSGELFF. DNA for the CDR3: TGTGCCAGCAGCTCCAGGGGATCCGGGGAGCTGTTTTTT. This sequence joins TRBV6-6 and TRBJ2-2, with a tentative D call TRBD1 (6 bases). Germline assignment: CDR1 MNHNY and CDR2 SVGAGI (reference sequence). This CDR3 spans 13 amino acids. V was cut by 6 bases and J by 6 bases, with 11 bases left in between.

The genes are TRBV7-2 and TRBJ2-1, with D uncertain. Trimming removed 2 bases from V and 8 bases from J, with 10 bases in between. The CDR3 contains 13 residues. Per the germline V gene, CDR1 is SGHTA and CDR2 is FQGNSA. The CDR3 spells CASSLRRGDEQFF. CDR3 DNA: TGTGCCAGCAGCTTAAGGAGAGGCGATGAGCAGTTCTTC.

This clonotype was seen at least ten times. The chain recombines TRBV20-1 with TRBJ2-1; perhaps TRBD2 as D (7 bases). Trimming cost V 0 bases and J 7 bases, with 19 bases left between them. This CDR3 spans 16 amino acids. Germline CDR1 is DFQATT and CDR2 is SNEGSKA (reference sequence). In DNA, the CDR3 is TGCAGTGCTAGAGATAGGTGGGAGGGGGGGGCGAATGAGCAGTTCTTC. Protein sequence: CSARDRWEGGANEQFF.